This TCR beta chain is drawn from a study of T cells in Graves' hyperthyroidism and ophthalmopathy. The CDR3 sequence is 16 residues long. The germline V gene encodes CDR1 LNHDA and CDR2 SQIVND (reference sequence). The V gene lost 8 bases and the J gene lost 2 bases, with 20 bases spanning the gap. From RNA transcripts, TCR beta CDR3 regions were amplified. During a first-round RT-PCR of the TCR CDR3, the HTBI primer set was used. TCRdb processed the multiplex PCR reads anew with MiXCR; each CDR3 protein has one entry. Of 650,000 to 700,000 distinct CDR3 sequences listed, 17% are singletons. The receptor was derived from a man aged 50-59 years with Graves' hyperthyroidism. The chain carries TRBV19 and TRBJ2-3; D not certain. The sample consisted of blood. The CDR3 DNA reads TGTGCCAGTCAGTTTATAGGTGGTGGGAACACAGATACGCAGTATTTT. Amino acid sequence: CASQFIGGGNTDTQYF. The full variable domain, in which reference TRBV19 and TRBJ2-3 provide the parts outside the CDR3, is DGGITQSPKYLFRKEGQNVTLSCEQNLNHDAMYWYRQDPGQGLRLIYYSQIVNDFQKGDIAEGYSVSREKKESFPLTVTSAQKNPTAFYLCASQFIGGGNTDTQYFGPGTRLTVL.